The 10 T cell receptor beta chains given below trace back to one sample, sequenced in a study of technical replicates of blood from several donors. The method was immunoSEQ multiplex PCR; TCRdb's version includes in-frame clones alone and lacks a portion of them. The sample consists of roughly 12,000 clones, around three quarters of them appearing once. Source material: PBMCs. Source of these receptors: a human donor in good health.

V and J are TRBV7-9 and TRBJ2-7, with D tentatively TRBD1 (5 bases). V was shortened by 7 bases and J by 9 bases, with 13 bases between the two germline ends. CDR1 is SEHNR and CDR2 is FQNEAQ in the germline V gene (reference sequence). The length of the CDR3 is 11 residues. The CDR3 DNA sequence: TGTGCCAGCACCTTGGATGGGGCGCAGTACTTC. Translated: CASTLDGAQYF. Full variable domain (rest looked up from reference TRBV7-9 and TRBJ2-7): DTGVSQNPRHKITKRGQNVTFRCDPISEHNRLYWYRQTLGQGPEFLTYFQNEAQLEKSRLLSDRFSAERPKGSFSTLEIQRTEQGDSAMYLCASTLDGAQYFGPGTRLTVT.

The rearrangement joins TRBV10-3 to TRBJ2-1; a weak D match, TRBD2 (5 bases). Germline V lookup: CDR1 ENHRY, CDR2 SYGVKD. The germline V and J ends were trimmed by 7 bases and 0 bases, with 16 bases remaining between them. There are 16 residues in the CDR3. Here the CDR3 DNA reads TGTGCCATCACCGATAGGGAAGCGGACTCCTACAATGAGCAGTTCTTC. As protein: CAITDREADSYNEQFF.

This rearrangement joins TRBV6-6 to TRBJ2-7, with TRBD1 matching 9 bases. The V gene end was trimmed by 5 bases and the J gene end by 3 bases; junction bases not matched to a gene: 5. Per the germline V gene, CDR1 is MNHNY and CDR2 is SVGAGI (reference sequence). This CDR3 has 14 amino acids. CDR3 in amino acids: CASSERDRVYEQYF. Here the CDR3 DNA reads TGTGCCAGCAGTGAGAGGGACAGGGTCTACGAGCAGTACTTC.

V usage is TRBV6-4 and J usage is TRBJ2-2, with 8 nucleotides matching TRBD2. Germline V gene sequence: CDR1 MRHNA, CDR2 SNTAGT. V shed 6 bases and J 6 bases; nucleotides not matched to a gene: 6. The CDR3 is 14 amino acids. CDR3 amino acids: CASRGTSGPGELFF. CDR3 in DNA: TGTGCCAGCAGAGGGACTAGTGGCCCCGGGGAGCTGTTTTTT.

The chain couples TRBV20-1 to TRBJ1-1; D is ambiguous. The CDR3 has 10 residues. The germline gives CDR1 DFQATT, CDR2 SNEGSKA (reference sequence). The CDR3 sequence: CKEPDKKAFF. CDR3 in DNA: TGCAAGGAGCCCGATAAAAAAGCTTTCTTT.

The chain carries TRBV18 and TRBJ1-5, with TRBD1 identical over 9 bases. In germline, CDR1 is KGHSH, CDR2 LQKENI. The CDR3 covers 16 residues. With 3 bases clipped from V and 5 bases from J, the junction kept 8 bases outside the gene matches. The CDR3 here is CASSPPGQGGDQPQHF. The CDR3 coding sequence is TGTGCCAGCTCACCGCCGGGACAGGGTGGGGATCAGCCCCAGCATTTT.

The chain has TRBV13 and TRBJ2-2; 7 nucleotides align to TRBD1. Trimming at V came to 5 bases and at J to 3 bases, leaving 6 bases not matched to a gene. The germline V gene has CDR1 PRHDT and CDR2 FYEKMQ (reference sequence). The CDR3 is made up of 15 amino acids. CDR3 protein: CASSPRDSYTGELFF. The CDR3, as DNA: TGTGCCAGCAGCCCACGGGACAGCTACACCGGGGAGCTGTTTTTT.

This chain uses TRBV5-1 with TRBJ2-7; D is perhaps TRBD1 (6 bases). The V end lost 0 bases, the J end lost 11 bases, and 18 bases lay between the germline ends. This CDR3 is 14 amino acids long. Germline lookup yields CDR1 SGHRS and CDR2 YFSETQ. In nucleotides, the CDR3 is TGCGCCAGCAGCTTGGGACAGGTGCCCTCTACAGAGTACTTC. The encoded protein is CASSLGQVPSTEYF.

This clone was observed a few times. The CDR3 is CASSLAQGRETQYF. The CDR3 nucleotides read TGTGCCAGCAGCTTGGCACAGGGCAGAGAGACCCAGTACTTC. The V gene is TRBV5-5, the J gene TRBJ2-5, with D maybe TRBD1 (6 bases). The CDR3 is 14 amino acids. Germline CDR1 reads SGHKS; CDR2 reads YYEKEE (reference sequence). V was pared by 0 bases and J by 4 bases, with 10 bases between.

The CDR3 loop is CASSLGRQRQYQETQYF. CDR3 in DNA: TGTGCCAGCAGCTTAGGAAGACAGAGGCAGTACCAAGAGACCCAGTACTTC. The gene calls are TRBV7-9 and TRBJ2-5, with a possible D match to TRBD1 (5 bases). Germline V gene sequence: CDR1 SEHNR, CDR2 FQNEAQ (reference sequence). CDR3 length: 17 residues. Trimming removed 1 base from V and 0 bases from J, with 15 bases in between.